This TCR beta chain was sequenced in a study of cytomegalovirus exposure and HLA in healthy donors. As for the study in general: As an earlier analysis found, roughly 180 million T cells yielded around 110 million unique TCR beta sequences. Overall study results and limits: Most TCR beta V segments were productive about 90% or about 30% of the time in an earlier analysis.

With 7 bases clipped from V and 4 bases from J, the junction kept 12 bases outside the gene matches. CDR3 size: 16 residues. Per germline, CDR1 SNHLY and CDR2 FYNNEI. A word on this clone: The antigen is undetermined.

Vbeta (60) and Jbeta (13) primers were used in the PCR. Profiling relied on immunoSEQ multiplex PCR, and the TCRdb table lists in-frame clones only, not all of them. The sample includes 170,000 or so clones, around four fifths of them seen just once. Healthy bone marrow donors made up the donors. Donors likely had unrecorded immune exposures despite being nominally healthy when sampled. Sequencing was done on a sample of PBMCs. V and J are TRBV2 and TRBJ2-1; TRBD2 matches at 8 bases. This clonotype originated in a woman aged 60-70 years in good health and CMV-seropositive. This CDR3 is CASKFAGGILYNEQFF. The CDR3 DNA is TGTGCCAGCAAATTTGCGGGGGGAATACTTTACAATGAGCAGTTCTTC.